This record concerns one T cell receptor (beta chain) sequence. The antigen is not known. Once RNA had been extracted, it was reverse transcribed into cDNA to act as the sequencing template. Method: immunoSEQ multiplex PCR; TCRdb's copy keeps in-frame clones and lacks some. The sample consists of about 200,000 clones, roughly three fifths of them appearing once. These data originate in a study of CD8+ T cells in alopecia areata. Study-wide results and caveats: Although TCR sharing was seen in mice, sharing across patients was less clear, possibly for HLA-related reasons. Resident alphabeta T cells of normal skin are also sequenced in scalp samples. It was lesional scalp, especially alopecia totalis/universalis, that showed higher clonality than normal scalp.

CD4+ and CD8+ T cells were sorted from PBMCs stained for CD3, CD4 and CD8. The CDR3 length is 14 residues. Germline CDR1 SGHDT, CDR2 YYEEEE. V lost 0 bases and J lost 7; bases outside the gene matches: 5. This TCR came from a human donor in good health. The material sequenced was CD8+ T cells sorted from blood. The chain has TRBV5-6 and TRBJ1-2; 8 bases align to TRBD1. CDR3 sequence (DNA): TGTGCCAGCAGCTTGGGGCAGGGGGCTGGTGGCTACACCTTC. Protein sequence: CASSLGQGAGGYTF.